One and the same sample provided the 2 T cell receptor beta chains below, sequenced in a study of T cell repertoires in ileal Crohn's disease (dated by TCRdb to about 2019). The library was generated by the immunoSEQ multiplex PCR assay. The clones in this table, taken by TCRdb from immuneACCESS, are in-frame only. Not every clone is retained; where verified, under half of the shortfall comes from an unresolved V gene, and the cause of the rest is unknown. The sample data list 2,000 to 2,500 clones, and roughly 82% of these were observed just once. Around 10% of the sample is taken by the ten largest. Specimen: ileal tissue. The source is an adult with Crohn's disease.

The chain joins TRBV7-2 to TRBJ2-2; D gene uncertain. The CDR3 length is 14 residues. Trimming cost V 6 bases and J 2 bases, with 10 bases left between them. CDR1 is SGHTA, CDR2 FQGNSA, per germline. CDR3 residues: CASRIPTNTGELFF. In DNA form, the CDR3 reads TGTGCCAGCAGGATACCCACTAACACCGGGGAGCTGTTTTTT.

This clone appeared a single time. The rearrangement links TRBV30 to TRBJ1-6, with 7 bases matching TRBD1. V shed 4 bases, J shed 4 bases, and the junction held 1 base outside the gene matches. The CDR3 is 13 amino acids. CDR1 and CDR2 (germline): GTSNPN, SVGIG (reference sequence). The DNA of the CDR3 is TGTGCCTGGATGGGACAGTATAATTCACCCCTCCACTTT. It translates to CAWMGQYNSPLHF.